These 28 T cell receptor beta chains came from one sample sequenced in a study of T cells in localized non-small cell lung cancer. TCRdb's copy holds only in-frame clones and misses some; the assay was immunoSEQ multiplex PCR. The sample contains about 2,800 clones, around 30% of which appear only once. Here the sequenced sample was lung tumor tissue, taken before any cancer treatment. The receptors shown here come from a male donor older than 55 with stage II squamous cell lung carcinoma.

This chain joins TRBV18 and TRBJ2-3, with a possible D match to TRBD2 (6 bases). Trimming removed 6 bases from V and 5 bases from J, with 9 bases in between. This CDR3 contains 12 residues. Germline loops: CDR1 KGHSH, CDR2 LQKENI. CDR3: CASSNGGDTQYF. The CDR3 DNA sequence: TGTGCCAGCTCCAACGGGGGAGATACGCAGTATTTT.

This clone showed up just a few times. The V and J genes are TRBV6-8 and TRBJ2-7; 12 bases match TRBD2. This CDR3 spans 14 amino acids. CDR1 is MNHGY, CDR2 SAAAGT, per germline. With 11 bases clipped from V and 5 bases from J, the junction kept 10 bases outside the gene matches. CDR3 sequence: CASEPSGRAHEQYF. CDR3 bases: TGTGCCTCAGAACCTAGCGGGAGGGCCCACGAGCAGTACTTC.

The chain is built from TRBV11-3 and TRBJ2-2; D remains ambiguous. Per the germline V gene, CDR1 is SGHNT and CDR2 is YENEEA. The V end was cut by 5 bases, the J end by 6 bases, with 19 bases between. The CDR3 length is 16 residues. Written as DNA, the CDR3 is TGTGCCAGCAGCCCCCAAAATACCCTTGTGTCCGGGGAGCTGTTTTTT. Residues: CASSPQNTLVSGELFF.

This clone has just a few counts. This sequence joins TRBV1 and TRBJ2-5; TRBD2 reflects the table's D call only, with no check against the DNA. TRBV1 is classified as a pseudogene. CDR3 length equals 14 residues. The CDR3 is CASSLTSGQETQYF. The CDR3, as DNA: TGCGCCAGCAGCCTAACGAGCGGGCAAGAGACCCAGTACTTC.

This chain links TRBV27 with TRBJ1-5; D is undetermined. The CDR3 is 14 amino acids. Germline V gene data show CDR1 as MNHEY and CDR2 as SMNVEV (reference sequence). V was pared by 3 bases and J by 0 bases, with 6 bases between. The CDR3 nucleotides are TGTGCCAGCAGTTTTGGCGCTAGCAATCAGCCCCAGCATTTT. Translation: CASSFGASNQPQHF.

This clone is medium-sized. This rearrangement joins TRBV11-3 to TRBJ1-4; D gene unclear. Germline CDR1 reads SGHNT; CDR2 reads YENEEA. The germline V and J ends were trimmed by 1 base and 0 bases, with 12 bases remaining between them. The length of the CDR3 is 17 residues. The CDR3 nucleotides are TGTGCCAGCAGCTTAGTCACGGGGTCCTCAACTAATGAAAAACTGTTTTTT. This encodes CASSLVTGSSTNEKLFF. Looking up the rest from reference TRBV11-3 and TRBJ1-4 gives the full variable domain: EAGVVQSPRYKIIEKKQPVAFWCNPISGHNTLYWYLQNLGQGPELLIRYENEEAVDDSQLPKDRFSAERLKGVDSTLKIQPAELGDSAVYLCASSLVTGSSTNEKLFFGSGTQLSVL.

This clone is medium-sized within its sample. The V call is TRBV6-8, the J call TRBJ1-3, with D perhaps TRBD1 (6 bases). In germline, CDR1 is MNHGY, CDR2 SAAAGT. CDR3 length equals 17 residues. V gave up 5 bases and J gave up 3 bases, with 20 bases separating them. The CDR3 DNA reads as TGTGCCAGCAGTCCTCGATTCCTGACAGGTTATGGAAACACCATATATTTT. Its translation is CASSPRFLTGYGNTIYF.

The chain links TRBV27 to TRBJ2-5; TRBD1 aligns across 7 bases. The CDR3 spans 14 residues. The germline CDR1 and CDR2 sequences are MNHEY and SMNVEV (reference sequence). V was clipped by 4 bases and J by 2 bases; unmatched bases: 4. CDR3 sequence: CASSSQGVQETQYF. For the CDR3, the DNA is TGTGCCAGCAGTTCCCAGGGGGTACAAGAGACCCAGTACTTC.

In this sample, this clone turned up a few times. CDR3 amino acids: CASRPGALNEKLFF. The DNA of the CDR3 is TGTGCCAGCAGGCCTGGGGCCCTTAATGAAAAACTGTTTTTT. The rearrangement joins TRBV28 to TRBJ1-4, with a possible D match to TRBD1 (5 bases). V shed 6 bases and J shed 4 bases, with 12 bases lying between them. Germline V CDR1 and CDR2: MDHEN, SYDVKM. The CDR3 is 14 residues long.

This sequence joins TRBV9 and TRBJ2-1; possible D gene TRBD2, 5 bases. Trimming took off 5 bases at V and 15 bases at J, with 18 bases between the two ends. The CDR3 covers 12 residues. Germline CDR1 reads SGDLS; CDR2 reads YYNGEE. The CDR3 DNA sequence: TGTGCCAGCAGTGAAGCGAATCGGGAAGGGTTCTTC. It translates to CASSEANREGFF.

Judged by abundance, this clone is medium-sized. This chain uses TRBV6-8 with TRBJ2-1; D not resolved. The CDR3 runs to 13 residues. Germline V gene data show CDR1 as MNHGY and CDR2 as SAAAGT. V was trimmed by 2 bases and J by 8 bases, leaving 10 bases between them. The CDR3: CASSYNVWDEQFF. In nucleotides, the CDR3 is TGTGCCAGCAGTTACAACGTCTGGGATGAGCAGTTCTTC.

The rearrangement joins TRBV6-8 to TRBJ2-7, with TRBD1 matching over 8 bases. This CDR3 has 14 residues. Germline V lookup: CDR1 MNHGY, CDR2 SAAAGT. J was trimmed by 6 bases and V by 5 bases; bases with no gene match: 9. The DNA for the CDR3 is TGTGCCAGCAGTGCCGTCAGGGGGCCGCTCGAGCAGTACTTC. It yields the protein CASSAVRGPLEQYF.

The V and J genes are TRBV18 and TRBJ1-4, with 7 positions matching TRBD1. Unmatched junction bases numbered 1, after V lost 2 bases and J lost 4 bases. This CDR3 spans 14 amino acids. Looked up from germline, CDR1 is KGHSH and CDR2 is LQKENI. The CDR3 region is CASSPNRGNEKLFF. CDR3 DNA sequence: TGTGCCAGCTCACCAAACAGGGGTAATGAAAAACTGTTTTTT.

CDR3 protein: CAWSASPGTGNQPQHF. Here the CDR3 DNA reads TGTGCCTGGAGTGCCAGCCCCGGGACAGGTAATCAGCCCCAGCATTTT. J is TRBJ1-5 and V is TRBV30; 8 bases fit TRBD1. The CDR3 is 16 residues long. Germline V lookup: CDR1 GTSNPN, CDR2 SVGIG (reference sequence). V lost 1 base and J lost 4; bases outside the gene matches: 9.

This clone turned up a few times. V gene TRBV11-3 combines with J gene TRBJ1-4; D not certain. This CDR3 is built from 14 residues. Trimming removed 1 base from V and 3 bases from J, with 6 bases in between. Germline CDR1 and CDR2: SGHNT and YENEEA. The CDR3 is CASSLVAANEKLFF. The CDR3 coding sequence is TGTGCCAGCAGCTTAGTGGCGGCTAATGAAAAACTGTTTTTT.

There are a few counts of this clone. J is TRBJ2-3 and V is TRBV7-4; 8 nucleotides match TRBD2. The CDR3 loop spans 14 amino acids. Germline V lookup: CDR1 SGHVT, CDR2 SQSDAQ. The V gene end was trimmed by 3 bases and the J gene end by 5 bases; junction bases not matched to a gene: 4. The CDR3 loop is CASSFGGAGDTQYF. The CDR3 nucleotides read TGTGCCAGCAGCTTCGGGGGGGCCGGAGATACGCAGTATTTT.

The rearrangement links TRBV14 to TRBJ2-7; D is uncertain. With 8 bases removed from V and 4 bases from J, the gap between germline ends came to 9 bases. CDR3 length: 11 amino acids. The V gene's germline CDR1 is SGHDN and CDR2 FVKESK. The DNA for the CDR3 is TGTGCCAGCTCACCAGCTTACGAGCAGTACTTC. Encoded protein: CASSPAYEQYF.

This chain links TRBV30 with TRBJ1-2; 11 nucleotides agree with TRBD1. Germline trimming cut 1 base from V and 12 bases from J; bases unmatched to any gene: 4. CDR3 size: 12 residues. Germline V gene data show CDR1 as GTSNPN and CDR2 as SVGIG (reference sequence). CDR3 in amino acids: CAWSAGQGANTF. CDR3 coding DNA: TGTGCCTGGAGTGCCGGACAGGGGGCTAACACCTTC.

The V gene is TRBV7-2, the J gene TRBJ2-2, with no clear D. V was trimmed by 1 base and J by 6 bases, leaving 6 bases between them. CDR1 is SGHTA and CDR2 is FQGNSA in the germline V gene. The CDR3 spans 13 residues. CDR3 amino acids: CASSLVGPGELFF. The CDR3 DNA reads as TGTGCCAGCAGCTTAGTGGGTCCCGGGGAGCTGTTTTTT.

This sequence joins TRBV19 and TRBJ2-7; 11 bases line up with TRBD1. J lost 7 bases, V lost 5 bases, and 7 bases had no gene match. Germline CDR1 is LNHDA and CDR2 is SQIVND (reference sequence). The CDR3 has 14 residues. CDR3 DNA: TGTGCCAGTAGTCCCGGGACAGGGGGACAAGAGCAGTACTTC. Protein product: CASSPGTGGQEQYF.

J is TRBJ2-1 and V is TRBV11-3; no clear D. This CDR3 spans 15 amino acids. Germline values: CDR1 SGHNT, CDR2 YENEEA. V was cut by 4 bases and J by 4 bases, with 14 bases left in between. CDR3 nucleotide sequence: TGTGCCAGCAGCTCAGACCCCGGGCCATACAATGAGCAGTTCTTC. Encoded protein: CASSSDPGPYNEQFF.

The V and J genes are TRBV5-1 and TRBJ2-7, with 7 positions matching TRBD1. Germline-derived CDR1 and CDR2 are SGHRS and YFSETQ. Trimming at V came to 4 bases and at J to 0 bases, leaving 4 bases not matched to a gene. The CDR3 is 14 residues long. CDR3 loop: CASSTGTVSYEQYF. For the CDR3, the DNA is TGCGCCAGCAGCACCGGGACAGTCTCCTACGAGCAGTACTTC.

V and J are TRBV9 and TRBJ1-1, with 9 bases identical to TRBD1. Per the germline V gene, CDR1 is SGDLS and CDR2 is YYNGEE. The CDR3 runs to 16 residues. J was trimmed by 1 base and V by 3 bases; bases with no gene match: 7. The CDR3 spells CASSGGGQGKNTEAFF. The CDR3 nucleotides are TGTGCCAGCAGCGGAGGGGGACAGGGAAAGAACACTGAAGCTTTCTTT.

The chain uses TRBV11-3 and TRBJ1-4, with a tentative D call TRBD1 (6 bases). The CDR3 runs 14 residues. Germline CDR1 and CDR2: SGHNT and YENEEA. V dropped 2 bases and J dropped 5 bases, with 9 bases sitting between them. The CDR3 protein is CASSLNRANEKLFF. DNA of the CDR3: TGTGCCAGCAGCTTAAACAGGGCAAATGAAAAACTGTTTTTT.

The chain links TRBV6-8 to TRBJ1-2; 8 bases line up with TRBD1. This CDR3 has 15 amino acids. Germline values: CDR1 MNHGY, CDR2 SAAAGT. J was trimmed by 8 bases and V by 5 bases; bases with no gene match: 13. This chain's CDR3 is CASSREFRTGSGYTF. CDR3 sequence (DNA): TGTGCCAGCAGTAGAGAATTTAGGACAGGGAGCGGCTACACCTTC.

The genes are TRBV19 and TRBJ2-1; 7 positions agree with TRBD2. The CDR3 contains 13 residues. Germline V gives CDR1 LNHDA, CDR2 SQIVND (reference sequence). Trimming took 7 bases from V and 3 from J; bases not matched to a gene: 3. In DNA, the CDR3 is TGTGCCAGTACGCCTAGCGGCTACAATGAGCAGTTCTTC. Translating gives CASTPSGYNEQFF.

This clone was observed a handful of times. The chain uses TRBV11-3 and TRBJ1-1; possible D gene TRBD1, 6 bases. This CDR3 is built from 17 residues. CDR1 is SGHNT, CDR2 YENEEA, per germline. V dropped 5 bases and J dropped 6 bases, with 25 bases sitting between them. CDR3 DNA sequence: TGTGCCAGCAGCCAACCTAGATTACAGGGAACGTCGTCTGAAGCTTTCTTT. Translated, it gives CASSQPRLQGTSSEAFF.

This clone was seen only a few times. The CDR3 DNA is TGTGCCAGCAGCTTAGTTACTAATAGCAATCAGCCCCAGCATTTT. Amino acid sequence: CASSLVTNSNQPQHF. The gene calls are TRBV11-3 and TRBJ1-5; no reliable D call. The length of the CDR3 is 15 residues. Germline lookup yields CDR1 SGHNT and CDR2 YENEEA. V was clipped by 1 base and J by 0 bases, with 7 bases between them.